Below are 27 T cell receptor beta chains sequenced from a single sample in a study of cytomegalovirus exposure and HLA in healthy donors. PCR used 60 Vbeta primers and 13 Jbeta primers. Sequencing used immunoSEQ multiplex PCR; TCRdb keeps in-frame clones, though not all of them. This table holds about 85,000 clones, roughly 66% found once. Sample: PBMCs. The origin of the receptors is a man between 25 and 39 years old in good health and CMV-seronegative.

This chain joins TRBV5-6 and TRBJ1-2; D possibly corresponds to TRBD1 (5 bases). This CDR3 is built from 14 residues. CDR1 is SGHDT and CDR2 is YYEEEE in the germline V gene. V was cut by 0 bases and J by 6 bases, with 12 bases left in between. Here the CDR3 reads CASSLDRNGNGYTF. CDR3 bases: TGTGCCAGCAGCTTGGACAGGAATGGAAATGGCTACACCTTC. Looking up the rest from reference TRBV5-6 and TRBJ1-2 gives the full variable domain: DAGVTQSPTHLIKTRGQQVTLRCSPKSGHDTVSWYQQALGQGPQFIFQYYEEEERQRGNFPDRFSGHQFPNYSSELNVNALLLGDSALYLCASSLDRNGNGYTFGSGTRLTVV.

In its sample, this clone was seen a few times. The chain has TRBV5-1 and TRBJ2-2; 11 bases align to TRBD2. Trimming cost V 4 bases and J 7 bases; bases outside gene matches: 3. CDR1 is SGHRS, CDR2 YFSETQ, per germline. The CDR3 consists of 14 residues. The CDR3 sequence is CASSPGTSGGELFF. The CDR3 region has the DNA TGCGCCAGCAGCCCTGGGACTAGCGGCGGGGAGCTGTTTTTT.

CDR3 amino acids: CASSSRGGNFYNEQFF. CDR3 nucleotide sequence: TGTGCCAGCAGCTCCCGGGGCGGGAACTTCTACAATGAGCAGTTCTTC. The rearrangement uses TRBV7-2 and TRBJ2-1; possibly TRBD2 for D (6 bases). The CDR3 has 16 residues. V gave up 4 bases and J gave up 3 bases, with 16 bases separating them. CDR1 and CDR2 (germline): SGHTA, FQGNSA.

The V call is TRBV5-3, the J call TRBJ1-2, with D perhaps TRBD1 (6 bases). TRBV5-3 is recorded as an ORF, its role being uncertain. The length of the CDR3 is 12 residues. Trimming stripped 4 bases from V and 8 bases from J, with 12 bases between. The chain's CDR3 is CARSTGFGGYTF. DNA for the CDR3: TGTGCCAGAAGCACAGGGTTCGGAGGCTACACCTTC.

The chain employs TRBV9 and TRBJ2-2; D is possibly TRBD1 (7 bases). With 0 bases removed from V and 5 bases from J, the gap between germline ends came to 14 bases. This CDR3 region has 16 residues. Germline V lookup: CDR1 SGDLS, CDR2 YYNGEE. The CDR3 DNA reads TGTGCCAGCAGCGTAGAGGAGGGGGCGCCGACCGGGGAGCTGTTTTTT. This sequence encodes CASSVEEGAPTGELFF. Complete variable domain (other parts from reference TRBV9 and TRBJ2-2): DSGVTQTPKHLITATGQRVTLRCSPRSGDLSVYWYQQSLDQGLQFLIQYYNGEERAKGNILERFSAQQFPDLHSELNLSSLELGDSALYFCASSVEEGAPTGELFFGEGSRLTVL.

The chain recombines TRBV5-6 with TRBJ1-2, with D possibly being TRBD1 (6 bases). The germline gives CDR1 SGHDT, CDR2 YYEEEE. The CDR3 sequence is 14 residues long. The V gene lost 2 bases and the J gene lost 2 bases, with 10 bases spanning the gap. The CDR3, as DNA: TGTGCCAGCAGCTTCAGGGGAACAAACTATGGCTACACCTTC. It translates to CASSFRGTNYGYTF.

The CDR3 spells CASGLDWQETQYF. DNA of the CDR3: TGTGCCAGCGGGTTGGACTGGCAAGAGACCCAGTACTTC. V gene TRBV25-1 combines with J gene TRBJ2-5, with TRBD2 as a possible D gene (5 bases). Germline CDR1 MGHDK, CDR2 SYGVNS. V was trimmed by 8 bases and J by 2 bases, leaving 12 bases between them. CDR3 length: 13 residues.

This clone has a handful of counts. The chain joins TRBV30 to TRBJ2-4; 11 bases line up with TRBD2. Losses at the gene ends were 4 bases for V and 7 bases for J; bases not matched to a gene: 9. This CDR3 contains 15 residues. Germline V gene sequence: CDR1 GTSNPN, CDR2 SVGIG (reference sequence). As DNA, the CDR3 is TGTGCCTGGAAGGTAGCGGGAGGGCTTGGGAACATTCAGTACTTC. Protein: CAWKVAGGLGNIQYF.

This chain connects TRBV4-1 to TRBJ1-5, with D unresolved. This CDR3 has 17 amino acids. With 0 bases removed from V and 1 base from J, the gap between germline ends came to 13 bases. Germline CDR1 MGHRA, CDR2 YSYEKL. The chain's CDR3 is CASSQEAGGLSNQPQHF. CDR3 in DNA: TGCGCCAGCAGCCAAGAAGCGGGAGGCCTGAGCAATCAGCCCCAGCATTTT.

This clone is a singleton in its sample. The V gene is TRBV27, the J gene TRBJ2-7; maybe TRBD2 (6 bases). The CDR3 is made up of 14 amino acids. Germline lookup yields CDR1 MNHEY and CDR2 SMNVEV (reference sequence). Trimming cost V 5 bases and J 2 bases, with 13 bases left between them. CDR3 bases: TGTGCCAGCAGTCTCGGAGGGGTAACCTACGAGCAGTACTTC. Translating it yields CASSLGGVTYEQYF.

This chain connects TRBV7-2 to TRBJ2-3; TRBD1 matches 8 bases. Germline values: CDR1 SGHTA, CDR2 FQGNSA. The V gene end was trimmed by 6 bases and the J gene end by 0 bases; junction bases not matched to a gene: 8. This CDR3 has 16 residues. The CDR3, as DNA: TGTGCCAGCAGGCTAACTGGACAGGGTAGCACAGATACGCAGTATTTT. Its translation: CASRLTGQGSTDTQYF. Variable domain in full (rest from reference TRBV7-2 and TRBJ2-3): GAGVSQSPSNKVTEKGKDVELRCDPISGHTALYWYRQSLGQGLEFLIYFQGNSAPDKSGLPSDRFSAERTGGSVSTLTIQRTQQEDSAVYLCASRLTGQGSTDTQYFGPGTRLTVL.

This chain connects TRBV10-1 to TRBJ2-3, with D possibly TRBD2 on 5 matching bases. The CDR3 contains 15 residues. Trimming stripped 4 bases from V and 4 bases from J, with 15 bases between. Germline-derived CDR1 and CDR2 are WNHNN and SYGVQD (reference sequence). Written as DNA, the CDR3 is TGCGCCAGCAGTGTCGGGCGGGTTGGGGCAGATACGCAGTATTTT. It is translated as CASSVGRVGADTQYF.

This chain joins TRBV5-1 and TRBJ1-6, with 10 bases identical to TRBD1. CDR1 and CDR2 (germline): SGHRS, YFSETQ. CDR3 length: 13 residues. V was pared by 3 bases and J by 14 bases, with 5 bases of the junction left unmatched. CDR3 protein: CASSWGQGSALHF. Here the CDR3 DNA reads TGCGCCAGCAGCTGGGGACAGGGGTCGGCCCTCCACTTT.

V usage is TRBV27 and J usage is TRBJ2-7; D perhaps matches TRBD2 (6 bases). Germline V lookup: CDR1 MNHEY, CDR2 SMNVEV (reference sequence). The CDR3 extends over 15 amino acids. Trimming took 5 bases from V and 2 from J, leaving 16 bases between them. CDR3 sequence (DNA): TGTGCCAGCAGTCCCTCCGGCGGGACCCCCTACGAGCAGTACTTC. It specifies CASSPSGGTPYEQYF.

This clone occurred a few times. Here the CDR3 DNA reads TGTGCCAGCAGTGCTCCCTTGGGACAGGACCCGACCTACGAGCAGTACTTC. It is translated as CASSAPLGQDPTYEQYF. This chain joins TRBV6-4 and TRBJ2-5; TRBD1 matches at 8 bases. The DNA end is more similar to TRBJ2-7, so the J call may be wrong. CDR1 MRHNA and CDR2 SNTAGT come from the germline V gene. The CDR3 covers 17 residues.

This chain links TRBV27 with TRBJ2-7; TRBD1 matches 8 bases. The CDR3 has 13 amino acids. From germline, CDR1 is MNHEY and CDR2 SMNVEV (reference sequence). V shed 6 bases and J 5 bases; nucleotides not matched to a gene: 6. CDR3 protein: CASSWGQEDEQYF. The CDR3 nucleotides read TGTGCCAGCAGCTGGGGACAGGAGGACGAGCAGTACTTC.

This chain joins TRBV28 and TRBJ1-1; TRBD1 agrees at 8 bases. Germline CDR1 and CDR2: MDHEN and SYDVKM. V lost 3 bases to trimming and J lost 0 bases; unmatched junction nucleotides: 12. The CDR3 spans 18 residues. CDR3 nucleotides: TGTGCCAGCAGTTTCTCCCGGACAGGGACTACCCTGAACACTGAAGCTTTCTTT. Translation gives CASSFSRTGTTLNTEAFF.

The CDR3 sequence: CASSGQGRYEQYF. The DNA of the CDR3 is TGTGCCAGCAGCGGACAGGGGAGGTACGAGCAGTACTTC. V usage is TRBV9 and J usage is TRBJ2-7; 8 nucleotides agree with TRBD1. V shed 3 bases, J shed 4 bases, and the junction held 3 bases outside the gene matches. The CDR3 is made up of 13 amino acids. The germline gives CDR1 SGDLS, CDR2 YYNGEE.

This sequence joins TRBV5-4 and TRBJ2-1; the D gene is possibly TRBD2 (5 bases). V lost 1 base to trimming and J lost 8 bases, with 7 bases between them. This CDR3 has 12 residues. CDR1 and CDR2 (germline): SGHNT, YYREEE (reference sequence). For the CDR3, the DNA is TGTGCCAGCAGCTTGAGCGGTGATGAGCAGTTCTTC. This sequence encodes CASSLSGDEQFF.

The chain has TRBV28 and TRBJ1-1, with 7 bases identical to TRBD1. The junction had 6 bases not matched to a gene; V was cut back by 5 bases and J by 6 bases. Germline-derived CDR1 and CDR2 are MDHEN and SYDVKM. CDR3 length: 13 residues. The CDR3 reads CASSATGSSEAFF. The CDR3 coding sequence is TGTGCCAGCAGTGCGACAGGGTCCTCTGAAGCTTTCTTT. The full variable domain, with the rest looked up from reference TRBV28 and TRBJ1-1, is DVKVTQSSRYLVKRTGEKVFLECVQDMDHENMFWYRQDPGLGLRLIYFSYDVKMKEKGDIPEGYSVSREKKERFSLILESASTNQTSMYLCASSATGSSEAFFGQGTRLTVV.

This chain connects TRBV6-1 to TRBJ2-7; D perhaps matches TRBD1 (6 bases). In germline, CDR1 is MNHNS, CDR2 SASEGT. Trimming left V 7 bases short and J 1 base short, with 14 bases between. This CDR3 has 14 amino acids. The CDR3 nucleotides are TGTGCCAGCACCCGGGACACATCTTCCTACGAGCAGTACTTC. Its translation: CASTRDTSSYEQYF.

This clone was recorded once. This chain links TRBV9 with TRBJ2-5; 12 positions match TRBD2. The CDR3 covers 17 residues. CDR1 is SGDLS, CDR2 YYNGEE, per germline. Losses at the gene ends were 3 bases for V and 1 base for J; bases not matched to a gene: 7. CDR3 nucleotides: TGTGCCAGCAGCGACCCTAGCGGGGGGGGTAGCCAAGAGACCCAGTACTTC. Translation gives CASSDPSGGGSQETQYF.

This chain links TRBV27 with TRBJ2-3; D ambiguous. The CDR3 has 12 amino acids. Germline values: CDR1 MNHEY, CDR2 SMNVEV (reference sequence). Trimming pared 4 bases from V and 2 bases from J, leaving 4 bases between. The CDR3: CASSSVTDTQYF. The CDR3 DNA reads as TGTGCCAGCAGTTCAGTCACAGATACGCAGTATTTT.

This chain joins TRBV25-1 and TRBJ2-2; D not certain. Germline CDR1 MGHDK, CDR2 SYGVNS. This CDR3 region has 13 residues. The V end was cut by 4 bases, the J end by 6 bases, with 9 bases between. The CDR3 bases are TGTGCCAGCAGTGTATCCGTATCCGGGGAGCTGTTTTTT. It translates to CASSVSVSGELFF.

The rearrangement joins TRBV10-3 to TRBJ1-1; 9 bases are a match to TRBD1. The CDR3 runs 15 residues. Germline V gene lookup returns CDR1 ENHRY and CDR2 SYGVKD. V lost 5 bases and J lost 5; bases outside the gene matches: 9. The CDR3 reads CAISPGQGDLTEAFF. CDR3 nucleotide sequence: TGTGCCATCAGTCCGGGACAGGGTGATCTGACTGAAGCTTTCTTT.

The V gene is TRBV4-2, the J gene TRBJ2-5; the D gene is possibly TRBD2 (6 bases). Trimming removed 4 bases at V and 5 bases at J, with 20 bases between. CDR1 is LGHNA, CDR2 YNFKEQ, per germline. The CDR3 runs 16 residues. DNA of the CDR3: TGTGCCAGCAGCCCATCCTCGAGGGGACGGGGGGAGACCCAGTACTTC. Amino acid sequence: CASSPSSRGRGETQYF.

The genes are TRBV27 and TRBJ2-7, with D hard to call. The CDR3 runs to 11 residues. Trimming removed 7 bases at V and 2 bases at J, with 6 bases between. Germline-derived CDR1 and CDR2 are MNHEY and SMNVEV (reference sequence). The CDR3: CASMSTYEQYF. In nucleotides, the CDR3 is TGTGCCAGCATGAGTACCTACGAGCAGTACTTC.